The rows below give T cell receptor beta chains drawn from one sample of a study of neurological immune-mediated disorders. TCRdb called the 5' RACE reads again in MiXCR, with one record for every CDR3 protein. The sample includes tens of thousands of distinct CDR3 sequences, about 14% of them seen just once. Sequenced input: CD4+ T cells from blood. The receptors shown here come from a woman aged 55 to 70 with HTLV-1-associated myelopathy (HAM/TSP). Both conserved end residues are part of each CDR3. A D gene is named only where the DNA matches it firmly. Some rows have no size entry. The others give once, few or many, or a class for an expanded clone.

D gene	J gene	V gene	clone size	CDR3 DNA	CDR3 protein
TRBD2	TRBJ2-3	TRBV5-6	many	TGTGCCAGCAGCTACGGGACTAGCGGGGGGGTGAGCACAGATACGCAGTATTTT	CASSYGTSGGVSTDTQYF
TRBD1	TRBJ2-5	TRBV20-1	once	TGCAGTGCTAGGCCCCCGACAGGGACAGGAGAGACCCAGTACTTC	CSARPPTGTGETQYF
TRBD1	TRBJ2-3	TRBV20-1	many	TGCAGTGCTAGGGCTCCGGGACAGGGAGGGGAGACGCAGTATTTT	CSARAPGQGGETQYF
NA	TRBJ1-1	TRBV5-1	many	TGCGCCAGCAGCTTGGAGCGAAACACTGAAGCTTTCTTT	CASSLERNTEAFF
NA	TRBJ2-7	TRBV6-1	few	TGTGCCAGCAGTGAAGAGGCGGGGCGAGAGCAGTACTTC	CASSEEAGREQYF
NA	TRBJ1-4	TRBV12-3/TRBV12-4	many	TGTGCCAGCAGCCGGTCGACTGGAACTAATGAAAAACTGTTTTTT	CASSRSTGTNEKLFF
NA	TRBJ2-3	TRBV18	many	TGTGCCAGCTCACCTGGAGCAGGGGGGGCCACAGATACGCAGTATTTT	CASSPGAGGATDTQYF
TRBD2	TRBJ2-7	TRBV20-1	few	TGCAGTGCTAGAGATTCTAGCGGGGGGGCCTACGAGCAGTACTTC	CSARDSSGGAYEQYF
TRBD1	TRBJ2-7	TRBV5-1	many	TGCGCCAGTAAAGCAGGGGGCCGGCTATCCTACGAGCAGTACTTC	CASKAGGRLSYEQYF
NA	TRBJ2-1	TRBV27	many	TGTGCCAGCGGAACCACCGGCAGGGGCTACAATGAGCAGTTCTTC	CASGTTGRGYNEQFF
TRBD2	TRBJ2-1	TRBV6-5	many	TGTGCCAGCAGTTACTCCGATCCCAGGACTAGCGGGGGCCTCTACAATGAGCAGTTCTTC	CASSYSDPRTSGGLYNEQFF
NA	TRBJ1-4	TRBV10-3	many	TGTGCCATCAGCCCCGTGTTCAGAAATGAAAAACTGTTTTTT	CAISPVFRNEKLFF
TRBD2	TRBJ2-1	TRBV20-1	many	TGCAGTGCTCGACTAGCGGGGGGCCACAATGAGCAGTTCTTC	CSARLAGGHNEQFF
NA	TRBJ1-2	TRBV3-1	NA	TGTGCCAGCAGCCCGGGGGCGCGGAACTATGGCTACACCTTC	CASSPGARNYGYTF
NA	TRBJ2-7	TRBV7-3	NA	TGTGCCAGCAGCCAACGCACCTCGGACGAGCAGTACTTC	CASSQRTSDEQYF
NA	TRBJ1-2	TRBV20-1	many	TGCAGTGCCCCGGACAACTATGGCTACACCTTC	CSAPDNYGYTF
TRBD1	TRBJ1-2	TRBV20-1	many	TGCAGTTACAGGGGGCAAGGTGGCTACACCTTC	CSYRGQGGYTF
NA	TRBJ2-5	TRBV6-5	many	TGTGCCAGCAGTTACAGGCTTGGGGAGACCCAGTACTTC	CASSYRLGETQYF
NA	TRBJ1-3	TRBV12-3/TRBV12-4	many	TGTGCCAGCAGTTTCAGTAGTGGCTCTGGAAACACCATATATTTT	CASSFSSGSGNTIYF
NA	TRBJ2-7	TRBV12-3/TRBV12-4	many	TGTGCCAGCAGTTTATACGGCGAGCAGTACTTC	CASSLYGEQYF
NA	TRBJ2-5	TRBV5-1	many	TGCGCCAGCAGCATGAGGGTGGGTCCAGAGACCCAGTACTTC	CASSMRVGPETQYF
NA	TRBJ1-6	TRBV12-3/TRBV12-4	many	TGTGCCAGCAGTCCTTTATCCCAGCAGGGCCGGGGTTCACCCCTCCACTTT	CASSPLSQQGRGSPLHF
NA	TRBJ2-3	TRBV5-1	many	TGCGCCAGCAGGGAAACCCACGGTACAGATACGCAGTATTTT	CASRETHGTDTQYF
TRBD2	TRBJ2-3	TRBV20-1	once	TGCAGTGCTAGAGATTTGAGCGGGAGGGCCGCAGATACGCAGTATTTT	CSARDLSGRAADTQYF
NA	TRBJ2-5	TRBV29-1	many	TGCAGCGTTCGGACAGACCAAGAGACCCAGTACTTC	CSVRTDQETQYF
NA	TRBJ1-2	TRBV25-1	many	TGTGCCAGCAGCCCAACAGGGCCGTATGGCTACACCTTC	CASSPTGPYGYTF
TRBD1	TRBJ2-3	TRBV20-1	many	TGCAGTGCTTACAGGGGGTCGGGCACAGATACGCAGTATTTT	CSAYRGSGTDTQYF
TRBD1	TRBJ1-2	TRBV20-1	many	TGCAGTGCTTACCTGGGACAGGGGGTGGGTGGCTACACCTTC	CSAYLGQGVGGYTF
NA	TRBJ2-1	TRBV7-6	NA	TGTGCCAGCAGCCGATCCGGACCCGACTTCGGTGAGCAGTTCTTC	CASSRSGPDFGEQFF
NA	TRBJ2-2	TRBV20-1	many	TGCAGTGCTAGAGGAGGCGGGGAGCTGTTTTTT	CSARGGGELFF
NA	TRBJ2-5	TRBV27	many	TGTGCCAGCGCTCGTCAGCCCTCCCAAGAGACCCAGTACTTC	CASARQPSQETQYF
NA	TRBJ2-3	TRBV12-3/TRBV12-4	NA	TGTGCCAGAAACCCCCCAAACACAGATACGCAGTATTTT	CARNPPNTDTQYF
TRBD1	TRBJ2-7	TRBV5-5	once	TGTGCCAGCAGCTACCCCGGGACAGGTAACGTCGAGCAGTACTTC	CASSYPGTGNVEQYF
NA	TRBJ1-2	TRBV7-8	many	TGTGCCAGCACCCCCTGGGGGGGGTGGTCCGATGGCTACACCTTC	CASTPWGGWSDGYTF
NA	TRBJ2-3	TRBV20-1	many	TGCAGTGCTAGATCGATCACAGATACGCAGTATTTT	CSARSITDTQYF
NA	TRBJ1-1	TRBV5-1	many	TGCGCCAGCAGCCGGGATGGAGGGACTGAAGCTTTCTTT	CASSRDGGTEAFF
TRBD1	TRBJ1-6	TRBV6-5	many	TGTGCCAGCAGTTACACGGGACAGGGCTATTCACCCCTCCACTTT	CASSYTGQGYSPLHF
NA	TRBJ1-1	TRBV20-1	many	TGCAGTGCTAGCCAGGGTGGGTATGGGGTGAACACTGAAGCTTTCTTT	CSASQGGYGVNTEAFF
NA	TRBJ2-2	TRBV18	many	TGTGCCAGCTCACCGAACGCCGCTCCCGGGGAGCTGTTTTTT	CASSPNAAPGELFF
NA	TRBJ2-7	TRBV20-1	many	TGCAGTGCTTACAGCGGATTCCATACCTACGAGCAGTACTTC	CSAYSGFHTYEQYF
NA	TRBJ2-2	TRBV5-5	many	TGTGCCAGCAGCTTGACCGCGCCCGGGGAGCTGTTTTTT	CASSLTAPGELFF
TRBD2	TRBJ2-3	TRBV5-1	many	TGCGCCAGCAGCTTGGTGCTAGCGGCTGCAGATACGCAGTATTTT	CASSLVLAAADTQYF
TRBD2	TRBJ2-3	TRBV10-3	many	TGTGCCATCAGTGTCTCTGGGCGGCTAGCGGGGGCCGCTTTCACAGATACGCAGTATTTT	CAISVSGRLAGAAFTDTQYF
NA	TRBJ1-3	TRBV18	many	TGTGCCAGCTCACCCTCCGGGACGCCGAGGGGAAACACCATATATTTT	CASSPSGTPRGNTIYF
NA	TRBJ2-2	TRBV20-1	many	TGCAGTGCAAGATCCGGGACTCCAAACACCGGGGAGCTGTTTTTT	CSARSGTPNTGELFF
NA	TRBJ1-6	TRBV20-1	many	TGCAGTGCTAGTTCCGAGAGACTCAATTCACCCCTCCACTTT	CSASSERLNSPLHF
NA	TRBJ2-5	TRBV10-3	many	TGTGCCATCAGTGAGTCGAAGGCCCAAGAGACCCAGTACTTC	CAISESKAQETQYF
TRBD2	TRBJ2-5	TRBV7-8	many	TGTGCCAGCAGCTTAGCGCGACTAGCGGGACTCCAAGAGACCCAGTACTTC	CASSLARLAGLQETQYF
TRBD2	TRBJ2-5	TRBV20-1	many	TGCAGTGCTAGAGTGTCGGGAGGGTCGGCGGGGACCCAGTACTTC	CSARVSGGSAGTQYF
NA	TRBJ2-5	TRBV9	many	TGTGCCAGCAGCGTAGGGACAGCCGAAGAGACCCAGTACTTC	CASSVGTAEETQYF
NA	TRBJ2-5	TRBV7-8	few	TGTGCCAGCAGCGCCCGGGACTCCCAAGAGACCCAGTACTTC	CASSARDSQETQYF
NA	TRBJ2-2	TRBV7-3	NA	TGTGCCAGCAGCCAGACAGGAGACTGGGAGCTGTTTTTT	CASSQTGDWELFF
NA	TRBJ2-3	TRBV7-3	NA	TGTGCCAGCAGCAGAACCTGGACAGACTCCCCAGATACGCAGTATTTT	CASSRTWTDSPDTQYF
NA	TRBJ2-3	TRBV20-1	many	TGCAGTGCTAGAGTTCCGGTCATTGAGGGCACAGATACGCAGTATTTT	CSARVPVIEGTDTQYF